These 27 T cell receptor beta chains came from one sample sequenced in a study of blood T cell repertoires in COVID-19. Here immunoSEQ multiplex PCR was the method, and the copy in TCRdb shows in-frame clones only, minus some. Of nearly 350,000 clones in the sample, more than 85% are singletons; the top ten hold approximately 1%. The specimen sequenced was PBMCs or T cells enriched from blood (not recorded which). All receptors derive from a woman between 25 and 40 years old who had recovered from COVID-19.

As DNA, the CDR3 is TGTGCCATCAGTGAGGCCAGGATCAACTATGGCTACACCTTC. Residues: CAISEARINYGYTF. The chain couples TRBV10-3 to TRBJ1-2; D remains unclear. Germline V gene sequence: CDR1 ENHRY, CDR2 SYGVKD. Trimming shortened V by 2 bases and J by 2 bases, and 9 bases separated the two germline ends. The CDR3 runs 14 residues.

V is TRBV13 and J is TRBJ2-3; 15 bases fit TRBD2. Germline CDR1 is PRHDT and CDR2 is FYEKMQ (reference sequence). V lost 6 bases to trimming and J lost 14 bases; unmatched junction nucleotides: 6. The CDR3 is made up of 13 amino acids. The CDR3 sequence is CASRPGLAGGWYF. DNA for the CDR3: TGTGCCAGCAGGCCGGGACTAGCGGGGGGTTGGTATTTT.

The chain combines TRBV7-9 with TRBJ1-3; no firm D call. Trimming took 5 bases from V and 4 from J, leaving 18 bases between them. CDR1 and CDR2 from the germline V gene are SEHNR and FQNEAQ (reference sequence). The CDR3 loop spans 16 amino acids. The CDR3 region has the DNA TGTGCCAGCAGCCCCCAACTGAGTCCGAGGGGAAACACCATATATTTT. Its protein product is CASSPQLSPRGNTIYF.

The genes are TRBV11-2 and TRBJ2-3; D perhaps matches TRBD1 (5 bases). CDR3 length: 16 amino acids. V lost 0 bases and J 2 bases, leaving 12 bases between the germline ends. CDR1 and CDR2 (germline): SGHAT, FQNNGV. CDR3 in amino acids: CASSLELDRNTDTQYF. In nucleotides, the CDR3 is TGTGCCAGCAGCTTAGAGCTAGACAGAAACACAGATACGCAGTATTTT.

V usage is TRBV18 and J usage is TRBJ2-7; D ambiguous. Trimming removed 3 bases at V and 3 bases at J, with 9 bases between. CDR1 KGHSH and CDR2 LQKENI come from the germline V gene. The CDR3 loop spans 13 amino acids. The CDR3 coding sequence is TGTGCCAGCTCACCCAATAGTTACTACGAGCAGTACTTC. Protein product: CASSPNSYYEQYF.

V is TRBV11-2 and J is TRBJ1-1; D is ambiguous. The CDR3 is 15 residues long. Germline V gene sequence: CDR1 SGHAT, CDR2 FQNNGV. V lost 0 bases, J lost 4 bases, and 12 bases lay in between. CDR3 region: CASSLDRRSGTEAFF. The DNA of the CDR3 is TGTGCCAGCAGCTTAGATCGTCGGTCCGGCACTGAAGCTTTCTTT. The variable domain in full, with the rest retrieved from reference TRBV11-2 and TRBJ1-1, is EAGVAQSPRYKIIEKRQSVAFWCNPISGHATLYWYQQILGQGPKLLIQFQNNGVVDDSQLPKDRFSAERLKGVDSTLKIQPAKLEDSAVYLCASSLDRRSGTEAFFGQGTRLTVV.

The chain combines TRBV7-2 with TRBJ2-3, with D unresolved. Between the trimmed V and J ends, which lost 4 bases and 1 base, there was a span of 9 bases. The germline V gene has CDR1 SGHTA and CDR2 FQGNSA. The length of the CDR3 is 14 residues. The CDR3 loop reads CASSSLFRTDTQYF. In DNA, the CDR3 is TGTGCCAGCAGCTCCCTCTTTCGCACAGATACGCAGTATTTT.

CDR3 residues: CASALGGVSYNEQFF. Written as DNA, the CDR3 is TGTGCCAGTGCCCTGGGGGGGGTCTCCTACAATGAGCAGTTCTTC. The chain employs TRBV19 and TRBJ2-1; 7 bases match TRBD2. V shed 8 bases and J 0 bases; nucleotides not matched to a gene: 7. Germline V gives CDR1 LNHDA, CDR2 SQIVND (reference sequence). This CDR3 comprises 15 residues.

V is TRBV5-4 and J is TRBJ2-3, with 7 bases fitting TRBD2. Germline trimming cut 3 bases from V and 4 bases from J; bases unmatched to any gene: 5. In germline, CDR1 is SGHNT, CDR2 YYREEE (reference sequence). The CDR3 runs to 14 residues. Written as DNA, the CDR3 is TGTGCCAGCAGCTCTCGGAGCGGGGCAGATACGCAGTATTTT. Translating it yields CASSSRSGADTQYF. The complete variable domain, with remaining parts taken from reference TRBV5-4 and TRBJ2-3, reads ETGVTQSPTHLIKTRGQQVTLRCSSQSGHNTVSWYQQALGQGPQFIFQYYREEENGRGNFPPRFSGLQFPNYSSELNVNALELDDSALYLCASSSRSGADTQYFGPGTRLTVL.

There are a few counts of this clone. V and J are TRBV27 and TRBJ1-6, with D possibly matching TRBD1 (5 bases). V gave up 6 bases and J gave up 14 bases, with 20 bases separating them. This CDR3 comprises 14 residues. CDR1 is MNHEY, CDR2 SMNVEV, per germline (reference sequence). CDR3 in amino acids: CASRTGGGAGSLHF. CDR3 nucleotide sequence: TGTGCCAGCAGGACGGGGGGAGGAGCTGGGTCCCTCCACTTT.

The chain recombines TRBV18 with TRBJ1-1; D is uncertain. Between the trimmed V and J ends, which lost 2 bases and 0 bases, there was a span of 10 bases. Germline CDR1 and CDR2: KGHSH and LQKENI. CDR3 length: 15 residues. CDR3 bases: TGTGCCAGCTCACCAAACTCAGGAATGAACACTGAAGCTTTCTTT. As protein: CASSPNSGMNTEAFF.

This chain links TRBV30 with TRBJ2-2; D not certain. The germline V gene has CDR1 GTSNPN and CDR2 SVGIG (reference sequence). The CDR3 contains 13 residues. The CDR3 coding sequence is TGTGGTTATGGGCCGCCGAACACCGGGGAGCTGTTTTTT. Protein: CGYGPPNTGELFF.

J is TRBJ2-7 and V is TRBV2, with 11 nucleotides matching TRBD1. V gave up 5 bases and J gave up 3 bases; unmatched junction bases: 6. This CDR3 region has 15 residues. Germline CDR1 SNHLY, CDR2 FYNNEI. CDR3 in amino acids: CASSQDRGQVYEQYF. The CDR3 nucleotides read TGTGCCAGCAGTCAGGACAGGGGGCAGGTCTACGAGCAGTACTTC. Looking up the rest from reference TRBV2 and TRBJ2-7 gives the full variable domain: EPEVTQTPSHQVTQMGQEVILRCVPISNHLYFYWYRQILGQKVEFLVSFYNNEISEKSEIFDDQFSVERPDGSNFTLKIRSTKLEDSAMYFCASSQDRGQVYEQYFGPGTRLTVT.

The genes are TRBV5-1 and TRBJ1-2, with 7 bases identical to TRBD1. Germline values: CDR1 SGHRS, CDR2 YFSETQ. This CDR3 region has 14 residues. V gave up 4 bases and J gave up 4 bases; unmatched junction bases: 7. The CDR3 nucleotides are TGCGCCAGCAGCCGGGGGGGACAGTCCTATGGCTACACCTTC. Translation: CASSRGGQSYGYTF.

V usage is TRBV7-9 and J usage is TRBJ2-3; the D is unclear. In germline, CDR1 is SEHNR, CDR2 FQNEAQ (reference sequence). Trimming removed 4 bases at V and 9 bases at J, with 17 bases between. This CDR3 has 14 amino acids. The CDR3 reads CASSSPLFDGTQYF. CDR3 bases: TGTGCCAGCAGCTCTCCTCTATTCGACGGGACGCAGTATTTT.

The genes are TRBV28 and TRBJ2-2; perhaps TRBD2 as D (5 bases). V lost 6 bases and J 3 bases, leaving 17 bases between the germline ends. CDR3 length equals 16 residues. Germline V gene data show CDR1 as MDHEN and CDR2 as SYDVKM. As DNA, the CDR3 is TGTGCCAGCAGCTTGGGGAGAGGATACCACACCGGGGAGCTGTTTTTT. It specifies CASSLGRGYHTGELFF.

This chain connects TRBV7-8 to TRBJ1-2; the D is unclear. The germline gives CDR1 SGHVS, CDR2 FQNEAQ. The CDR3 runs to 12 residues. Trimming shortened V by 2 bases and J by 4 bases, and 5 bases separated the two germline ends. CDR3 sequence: CASSLNSYGYTF. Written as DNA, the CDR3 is TGTGCCAGCAGCTTAAACAGCTATGGCTACACCTTC.

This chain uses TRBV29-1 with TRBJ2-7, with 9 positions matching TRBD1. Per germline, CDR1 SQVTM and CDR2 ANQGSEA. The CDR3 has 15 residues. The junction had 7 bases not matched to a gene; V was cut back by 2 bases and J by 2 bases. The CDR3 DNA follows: TGCAGCGTTGAAAGGTGGGACAGGGACCCCTACGAGCAGTACTTC. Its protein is CSVERWDRDPYEQYF.

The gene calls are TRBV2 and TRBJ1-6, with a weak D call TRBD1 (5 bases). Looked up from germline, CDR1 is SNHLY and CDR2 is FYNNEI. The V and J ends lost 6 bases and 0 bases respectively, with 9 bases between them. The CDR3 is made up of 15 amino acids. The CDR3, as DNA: TGTGCCAGCAGGACAGACAACTCCTATAATTCACCCCTCCACTTT. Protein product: CASRTDNSYNSPLHF.

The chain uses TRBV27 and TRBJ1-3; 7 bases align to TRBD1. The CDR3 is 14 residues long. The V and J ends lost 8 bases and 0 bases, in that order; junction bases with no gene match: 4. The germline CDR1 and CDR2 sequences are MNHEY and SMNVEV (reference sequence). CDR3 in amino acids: CASWGQNSGNTIYF. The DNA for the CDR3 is TGTGCCAGCTGGGGACAGAACTCTGGAAACACCATATATTTT.

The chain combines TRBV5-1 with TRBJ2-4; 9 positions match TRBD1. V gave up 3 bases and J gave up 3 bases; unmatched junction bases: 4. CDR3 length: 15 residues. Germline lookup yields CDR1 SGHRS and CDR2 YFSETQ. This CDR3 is CASSSRQGDKNIQYF. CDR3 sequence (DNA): TGCGCCAGCAGCTCTCGACAGGGGGACAAAAACATTCAGTACTTC.

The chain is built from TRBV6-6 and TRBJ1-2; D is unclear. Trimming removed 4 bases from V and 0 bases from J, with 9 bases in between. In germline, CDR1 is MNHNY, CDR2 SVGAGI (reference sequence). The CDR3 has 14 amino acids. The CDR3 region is CASSWRKPNYGYTF. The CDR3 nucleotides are TGTGCCAGCAGTTGGAGGAAACCTAACTATGGCTACACCTTC.

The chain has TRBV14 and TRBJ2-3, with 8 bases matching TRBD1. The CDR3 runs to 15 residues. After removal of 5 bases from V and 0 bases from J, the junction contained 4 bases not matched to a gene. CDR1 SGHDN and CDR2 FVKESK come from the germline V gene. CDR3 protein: CASSRTGSSTDTQYF. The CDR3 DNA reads TGTGCCAGCAGCAGGACAGGGTCTAGCACAGATACGCAGTATTTT.

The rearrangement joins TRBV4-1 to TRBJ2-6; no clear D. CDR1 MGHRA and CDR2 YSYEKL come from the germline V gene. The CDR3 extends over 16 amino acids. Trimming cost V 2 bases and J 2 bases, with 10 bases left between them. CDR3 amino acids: CASSQRPEPGANVLTF. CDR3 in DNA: TGCGCCAGCAGCCAAAGGCCGGAGCCTGGGGCCAACGTCCTGACTTTC.

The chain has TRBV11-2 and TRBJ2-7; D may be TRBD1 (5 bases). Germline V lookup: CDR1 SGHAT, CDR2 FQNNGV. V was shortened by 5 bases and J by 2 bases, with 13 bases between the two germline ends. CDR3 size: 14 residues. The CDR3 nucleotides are TGTGCCAGCAGCAAGGGTAGGGGCCCCTACGAGCAGTACTTC. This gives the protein CASSKGRGPYEQYF.

The CDR3 sequence is CASSQSFQTEAFF. The CDR3, as DNA: TGCGCCAGCAGTCAATCGTTCCAAACTGAAGCTTTCTTT. The gene calls are TRBV23-1 and TRBJ1-1; D is unresolved. TRBV23-1 is an ORF for which the function is uncertain. This CDR3 has 13 residues. Trimming shortened V by 0 bases and J by 5 bases, and 7 bases separated the two germline ends.

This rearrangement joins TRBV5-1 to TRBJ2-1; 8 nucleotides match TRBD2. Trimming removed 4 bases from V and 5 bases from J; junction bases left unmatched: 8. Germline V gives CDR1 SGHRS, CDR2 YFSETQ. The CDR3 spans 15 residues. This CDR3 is CASSLRAGGDNEQFF. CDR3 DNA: TGCGCCAGCAGCCTCAGGGCGGGGGGCGACAATGAGCAGTTCTTC.